This T cell receptor beta chain was recovered during a study of blood T cell repertoires in COVID-19. Trimming cost V 3 bases and J 3 bases, with 19 bases left between them. CDR3 length: 18 amino acids. Germline V lookup: CDR1 SGDLS, CDR2 YYNGEE. In the study's own analysis: Reference gene primer amplification gave nucleated cell count estimates. The method was immunoSEQ multiplex PCR; TCRdb's version includes in-frame clones alone and lacks a portion of them. From that table come the V and J calls and clone size; the DNA was used to work out D and trimming. The repertoire holds about 16,000 clones, with around 91% as singletons.

Sequenced input: peripheral blood. V gene TRBV9 combines with J gene TRBJ2-6; perhaps TRBD2 as D (6 bases). The TCR sequence derives from a man between 60 and 75 years old with active COVID-19. CDR3 coding DNA: TGTGCCAGCAGCGCACTCAGGTGGGACTTTCGTGGGGCCAACGTCCTGACTTTC. Translation gives CASSALRWDFRGANVLTF.